This TCR beta chain is from a study of OX40 agonist ivuxolimab in advanced cancers. Study as a whole: Patients treated during dose escalation were battling hepatocellular carcinoma, melanoma, renal cell or head and neck cancer.

Germline V gives CDR1 SGHKS, CDR2 YYEKEE (reference sequence). The germline V and J ends were trimmed by 3 bases and 1 base, with 13 bases remaining between them. This CDR3 has 15 amino acids. Clones were sequenced by immunoSEQ multiplex PCR, and TCRdb holds only the in-frame ones, with some missing. The sample includes more than 55,000 clones, under 95% of them seen just once. The clonotype was recovered from an adult with an advanced solid tumor such as melanoma, head and neck, liver or kidney cancer. The chain links TRBV5-5 to TRBJ1-1; the D is unclear. The material was CD4+ or CD8+ T cells sorted from blood, obtained in a trial of the OX40 agonist ivuxolimab. Here the CDR3 reads CASSWLGPENTEAFF. CDR3 in DNA: TGTGCCAGCAGCTGGTTAGGGCCGGAGAACACTGAAGCTTTCTTT.